This entry concerns a single TCR beta chain. Sequenced by immunoSEQ multiplex PCR; TCRdb stores in-frame clones only, minus some. This table has about 35,000 clones, roughly 85% appearing once. This sample stems from a study of blood T cell repertoires in COVID-19. Across the whole study: The cDNA or gDNA used as material had been derived from T cells, B-cell-depleted T cells, or PBMCs.

V shed 5 bases, J shed 2 bases, and the junction held 7 bases outside the gene matches. The CDR3 covers 15 residues. Germline V gives CDR1 SNHLY, CDR2 FYNNEI. Sequencing was carried out using peripheral blood. The chain combines TRBV2 with TRBJ2-7; 9 nucleotides line up with TRBD1. This sequence originates from a man aged 50 to 59 with acute or convalescent COVID-19. CDR3 nucleotides: TGTGCCAGCAGTTGGGGACAGGGAGAAACCTACGAGCAGTACTTC. It yields the protein CASSWGQGETYEQYF. Full variable domain (remainder filled in from reference TRBV2 and TRBJ2-7): EPEVTQTPSHQVTQMGQEVILRCVPISNHLYFYWYRQILGQKVEFLVSFYNNEISEKSEIFDDQFSVERPDGSNFTLKIRSTKLEDSAMYFCASSWGQGETYEQYFGPGTRLTVT.